The source of this TCR beta chain is a study of radiotherapy plus CTLA-4 blockade in lung cancer. Study summary: Objective response rate was roughly 19%; disease control rate, around 31%. Study observations and caveats: TCR clones of tumor origin grew in blood after radiotherapy plus ipilimumab.

Of note for this clone: The antigen is unknown.

Only in-frame clones appear in the TCRdb table, and some are missing; sequencing was by immunoSEQ multiplex PCR. This sample has tens of thousands of clones, with around 81% found just once. CDR1 MNHEY and CDR2 SVGAGI come from the germline V gene. CDR3 size: 16 residues. V lost 2 bases and J 0 bases, leaving 11 bases between the germline ends. The sample consisted of peripheral blood, taken from a patient treated with radiotherapy plus ipilimumab. The V gene is TRBV6-5, the J gene TRBJ1-3, with D unclear. The sequence derives from a human donor with non-small cell lung cancer who had a partial response to radiotherapy plus ipilimumab. Some clones in this sample may be carry-over from other donors' samples. CDR3 bases: TGTGCCAGCAGTTACGCCCTTCCCTACTCTGGAAACACCATATATTTT. The encoded protein is CASSYALPYSGNTIYF.